This TCR beta chain was documented in a study of shared T cell receptors in the human thymus. The protocol was immunoSEQ multiplex PCR, while the TCRdb copy is restricted to in-frame clones and leaves out a portion. The sample yields more than 550,000 clones, roughly 86% seen once. The germline V gene has CDR1 MNHEY and CDR2 SMNVEV (reference sequence). Trimming cost V 6 bases and J 3 bases, with 14 bases left between them. There are 14 residues in the CDR3. These data were also filed under a second study, of human thymus T cells.

This TCR derives from a boy younger than two with a congenital heart defect. The chain is built from TRBV27 and TRBJ1-1; the D is unclear. Sequencing was done on a sample of thymocytes. The chain's CDR3 is CASSPIGGDTEAFF. CDR3 nucleotides: TGTGCCAGCAGCCCCATTGGCGGAGACACTGAAGCTTTCTTT.